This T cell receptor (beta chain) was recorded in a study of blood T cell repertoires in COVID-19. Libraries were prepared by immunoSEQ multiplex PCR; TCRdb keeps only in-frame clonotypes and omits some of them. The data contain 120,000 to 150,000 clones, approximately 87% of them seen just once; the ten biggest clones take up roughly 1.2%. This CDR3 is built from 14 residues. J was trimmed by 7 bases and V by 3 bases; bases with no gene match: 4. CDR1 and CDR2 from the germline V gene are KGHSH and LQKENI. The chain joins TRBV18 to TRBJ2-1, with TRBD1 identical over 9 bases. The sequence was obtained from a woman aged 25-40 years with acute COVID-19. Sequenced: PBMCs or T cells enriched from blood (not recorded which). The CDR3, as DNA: TGTGCCAGCTCACCCGGACAGGGGAGGAATGAGCAGTTCTTC. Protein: CASSPGQGRNEQFF.